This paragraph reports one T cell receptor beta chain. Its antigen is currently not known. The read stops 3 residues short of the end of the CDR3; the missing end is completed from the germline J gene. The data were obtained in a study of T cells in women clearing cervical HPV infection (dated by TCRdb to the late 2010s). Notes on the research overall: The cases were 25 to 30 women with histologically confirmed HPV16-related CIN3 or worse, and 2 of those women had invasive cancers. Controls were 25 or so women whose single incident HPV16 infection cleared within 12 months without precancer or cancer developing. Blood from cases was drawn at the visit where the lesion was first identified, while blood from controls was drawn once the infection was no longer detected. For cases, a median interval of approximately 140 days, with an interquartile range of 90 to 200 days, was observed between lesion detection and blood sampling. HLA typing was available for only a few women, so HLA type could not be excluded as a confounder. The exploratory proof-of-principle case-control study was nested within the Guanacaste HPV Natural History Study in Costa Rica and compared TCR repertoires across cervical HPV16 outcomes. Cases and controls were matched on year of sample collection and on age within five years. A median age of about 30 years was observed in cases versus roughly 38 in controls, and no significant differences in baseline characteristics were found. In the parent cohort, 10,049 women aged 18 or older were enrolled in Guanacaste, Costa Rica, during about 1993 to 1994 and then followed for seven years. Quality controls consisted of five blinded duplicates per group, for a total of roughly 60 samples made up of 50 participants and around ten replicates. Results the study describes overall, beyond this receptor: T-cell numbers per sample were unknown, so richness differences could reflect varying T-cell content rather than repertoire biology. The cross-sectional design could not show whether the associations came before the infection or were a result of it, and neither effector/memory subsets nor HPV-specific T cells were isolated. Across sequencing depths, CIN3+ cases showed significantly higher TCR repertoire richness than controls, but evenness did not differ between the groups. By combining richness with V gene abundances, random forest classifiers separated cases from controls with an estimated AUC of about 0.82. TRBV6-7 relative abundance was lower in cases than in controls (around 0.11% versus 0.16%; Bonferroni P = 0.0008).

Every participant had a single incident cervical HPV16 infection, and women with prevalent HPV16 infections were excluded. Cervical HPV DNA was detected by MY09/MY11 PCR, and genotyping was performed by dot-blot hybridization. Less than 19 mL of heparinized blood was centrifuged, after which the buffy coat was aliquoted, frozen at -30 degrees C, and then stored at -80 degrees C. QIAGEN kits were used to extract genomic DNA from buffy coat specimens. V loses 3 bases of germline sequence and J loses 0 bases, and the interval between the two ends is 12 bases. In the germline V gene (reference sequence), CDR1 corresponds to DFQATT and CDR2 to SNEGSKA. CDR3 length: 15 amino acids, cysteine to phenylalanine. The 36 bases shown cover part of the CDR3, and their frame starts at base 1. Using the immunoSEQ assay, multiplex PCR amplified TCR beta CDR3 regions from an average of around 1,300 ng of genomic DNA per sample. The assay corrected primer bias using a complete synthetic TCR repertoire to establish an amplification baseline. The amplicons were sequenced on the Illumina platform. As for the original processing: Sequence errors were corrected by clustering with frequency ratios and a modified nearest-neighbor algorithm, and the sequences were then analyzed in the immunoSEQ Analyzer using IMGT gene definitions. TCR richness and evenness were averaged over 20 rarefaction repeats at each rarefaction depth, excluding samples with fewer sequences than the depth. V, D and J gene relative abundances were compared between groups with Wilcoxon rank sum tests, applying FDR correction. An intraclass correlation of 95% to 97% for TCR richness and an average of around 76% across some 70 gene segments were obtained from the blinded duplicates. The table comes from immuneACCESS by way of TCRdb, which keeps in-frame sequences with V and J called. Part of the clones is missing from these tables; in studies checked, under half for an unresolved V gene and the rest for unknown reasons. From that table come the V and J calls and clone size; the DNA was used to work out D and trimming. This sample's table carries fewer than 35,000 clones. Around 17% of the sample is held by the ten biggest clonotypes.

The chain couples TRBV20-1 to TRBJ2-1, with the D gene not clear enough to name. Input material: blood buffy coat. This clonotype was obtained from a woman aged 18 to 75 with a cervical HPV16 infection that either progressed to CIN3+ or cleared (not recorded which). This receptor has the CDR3 CSASRIEYSYNEQFF. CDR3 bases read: TGCAGTGCTAGCCGTATAGAGTACTCCTACAATGAG.